One and the same sample provided the 7 T cell receptor beta chains below, sequenced in a study of T cell responses to AZD1222 COVID-19 vaccine. Sequenced by immunoSEQ multiplex PCR; TCRdb stores in-frame clones only, minus some. Of 100,000 to 150,000 clones in the sample, approximately 90% were seen once. This sample comprised peripheral blood, obtained on day 0 of AZD1222 vaccination. All receptors come from an adult in good health.

This sequence joins TRBV27 and TRBJ2-7; D unclear. Deletions cut 6 bases from V and 1 base from J, with 13 bases between. The length of the CDR3 is 14 residues. Germline V gene lookup returns CDR1 MNHEY and CDR2 SMNVEV (reference sequence). The CDR3 coding sequence is TGTGCCAGCAGCGCGGTAGGTCGATCCTACGAGCAGTACTTC. This sequence encodes CASSAVGRSYEQYF.

This clone has more than one count but fewer than ten. This chain connects TRBV6-1 to TRBJ1-1; D remains unclear. The germline V gene encodes CDR1 MNHNS and CDR2 SASEGT. Deletions cut 3 bases from V and 1 base from J, with 12 bases between. The CDR3 length is 15 residues. CDR3 residues: CASSEPKGWNTEAFF. For the CDR3, the DNA is TGTGCCAGCAGTGAGCCGAAAGGATGGAACACTGAAGCTTTCTTT.

V and J are TRBV5-1 and TRBJ2-7, with D tentatively TRBD1 (7 bases). In germline, CDR1 is SGHRS, CDR2 YFSETQ. The CDR3 consists of 14 residues. Trimming took off 2 bases at V and 6 bases at J, with 15 bases between the two ends. In nucleotides, the CDR3 is TGCGCCAGCAGCTTTGCCAGTCAGGGGGGCGAGCAGTACTTC. Its protein is CASSFASQGGEQYF.

For the CDR3, the DNA is TGCGCCAGCAGCAGGCGGAGTGGGGACACCGGGGAGCTGTTTTTT. Amino acids: CASSRRSGDTGELFF. The J gene is TRBJ2-2, the V gene TRBV5-1; D is undetermined. The CDR3 covers 15 residues. V lost 4 bases, J lost 3 bases, and 13 bases lay in between. Germline loops: CDR1 SGHRS, CDR2 YFSETQ.

This clone was seen just once. This chain connects TRBV10-2 to TRBJ2-7; 7 bases match TRBD1. This CDR3 comprises 12 residues. CDR1 and CDR2 (germline): WSHSY, SAAADI. The junction had 5 bases not matched to a gene; V was cut back by 6 bases and J by 6 bases. CDR3 residues: CASRLDRTEQYF. For the CDR3, the DNA is TGCGCCAGCAGACTGGACAGGACCGAGCAGTACTTC.

This clone was found once. The chain has TRBV10-3 and TRBJ2-1, with 7 bases matching TRBD2. This CDR3 comprises 15 residues. Looked up from germline, CDR1 is ENHRY and CDR2 is SYGVKD. V lost 0 bases and J lost 4; bases outside the gene matches: 3. The CDR3 spells CAISESGGEYNEQFF. CDR3 in DNA: TGTGCCATCAGTGAGTCTGGGGGGGAATACAATGAGCAGTTCTTC.

This sequence joins TRBV7-9 and TRBJ2-3; unclear D gene. The CDR3 runs 14 residues. Germline CDR1 SEHNR, CDR2 FQNEAQ (reference sequence). Trimming stripped 6 bases from V and 4 bases from J, with 14 bases between. Here the CDR3 DNA reads TGTGCCAGCAGTCCCCAAGTGCGAGCAGATACGCAGTATTTT. Residues: CASSPQVRADTQYF.